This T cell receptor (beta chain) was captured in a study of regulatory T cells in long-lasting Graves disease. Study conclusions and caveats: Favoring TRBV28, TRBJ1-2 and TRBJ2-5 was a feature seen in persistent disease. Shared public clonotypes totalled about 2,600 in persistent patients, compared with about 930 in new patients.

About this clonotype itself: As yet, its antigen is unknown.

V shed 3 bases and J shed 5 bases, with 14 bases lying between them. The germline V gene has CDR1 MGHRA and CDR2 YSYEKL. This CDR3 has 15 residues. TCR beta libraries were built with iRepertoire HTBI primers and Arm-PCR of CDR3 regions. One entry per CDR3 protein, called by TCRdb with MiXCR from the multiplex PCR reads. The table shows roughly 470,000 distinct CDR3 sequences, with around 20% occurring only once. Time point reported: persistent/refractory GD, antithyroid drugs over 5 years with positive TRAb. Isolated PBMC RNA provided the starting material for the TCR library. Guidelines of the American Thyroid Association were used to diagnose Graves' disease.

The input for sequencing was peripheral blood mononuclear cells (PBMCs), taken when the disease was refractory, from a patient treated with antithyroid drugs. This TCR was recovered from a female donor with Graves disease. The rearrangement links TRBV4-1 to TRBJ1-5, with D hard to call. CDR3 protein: CASSQGTEIDQPQHF. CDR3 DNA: TGCGCCAGCAGCCAGGGTACGGAGATCGATCAGCCCCAGCATTTT.